This TCR beta chain was recovered during a study of Ad26.COV2.S vaccination and SARS-CoV-2 variants. Overall study context: Ad26.COV2.S given intramuscularly, once or twice 56 days apart. Findings of the study overall: Vaccine recipients showed a spike-specific TCR breadth that was higher than in placebo recipients. Reportedly, after vaccination the spike-specific CD8+ and CD4+ T cell responses displayed substantial breadth. Total responses of T cells may have been underestimated by the analyses of TCR breadth and depth.

About this clone itself: Its antigen is unknown.

Treatment specified: around 19 received Ad26.COV2.S at low or high dose, single or two shots; roughly five received placebo; per-sample allocation not given. Samples analyzed were those drawn on day 63 after the first vaccine or placebo injection. This CDR3 has 15 amino acids. The germline V and J ends were trimmed by 4 bases and 3 bases, with 14 bases remaining between them. CDR1 is SGHRS and CDR2 is YFSETQ in the germline V gene. Generated by immunoSEQ multiplex PCR, the TCRdb table keeps only in-frame clones and is missing some. Seen here are about 220,000 clones, around nine tenths observed once, and the top ten hold approximately 11%.

The sequence derives from a person between 18 and 65 years old who received the Ad26.COV2.S COVID-19 vaccine or a placebo. The chain joins TRBV5-1 to TRBJ2-1, with D perhaps matching TRBD1 or TRBD2 (5 bases each). Sequenced material: peripheral blood, taken in a trial of Ad26.COV2.S vaccine versus placebo. This CDR3 is CASSRDLQDYNEQFF. For the CDR3, the DNA is TGCGCCAGCAGCCGGGACCTCCAAGACTACAATGAGCAGTTCTTC.